These 28 T cell receptor beta chains were sequenced from one sample in a study of chemoradiotherapy in HPV16-positive cancers. Clones were sequenced by immunoSEQ multiplex PCR, and TCRdb holds only the in-frame ones, with some missing. This repertoire shows fewer than 25,000 clones, roughly 89% found once; its top ten account for 17%. This specimen was blood, taken from a patient who underwent chemoradiotherapy. Every receptor here comes from a human donor with HPV-associated anogenital cancer.

This clone was detected a few times. V and J are TRBV7-9 and TRBJ1-1; no clear D. V shed 8 bases and J shed 2 bases, with 12 bases lying between them. The germline V gene encodes CDR1 SEHNR and CDR2 FQNEAQ (reference sequence). The CDR3 contains 13 residues. The CDR3 DNA follows: TGTGCCAGCGACCGCGTGCCAAACACTGAAGCTTTCTTT. This sequence encodes CASDRVPNTEAFF.

This clone was observed a handful of times. This chain links TRBV2 with TRBJ1-6; 9 bases fit TRBD1. This CDR3 is built from 15 residues. V lost 3 bases and J lost 7; bases outside the gene matches: 4. CDR1 is SNHLY and CDR2 is FYNNEI in the germline V gene. The chain's CDR3 is CASSDSTGGNSPLHF. Here the CDR3 DNA reads TGTGCCAGCAGTGATAGTACAGGGGGCAATTCACCCCTCCACTTT.

V usage is TRBV4-1 and J usage is TRBJ2-1; tentative D call: TRBD1 (5 bases). V was shortened by 2 bases and J by 0 bases, with 11 bases between the two germline ends. CDR1 MGHRA and CDR2 YSYEKL come from the germline V gene. CDR3 size: 16 residues. The CDR3 nucleotides are TGCGCCAGCAGCCAACTGGACATTATCTCCTACAATGAGCAGTTCTTC. This gives the protein CASSQLDIISYNEQFF.

The rearrangement joins TRBV12-5 to TRBJ1-2; 9 bases fit TRBD1. Germline CDR1 LGHNT, CDR2 FRNRAP. V shed 2 bases, J shed 5 bases, and the junction held 12 bases outside the gene matches. The CDR3 is 17 amino acids. CDR3 DNA: TGTGCTAGTGGTTTGAAACCGGGACAGGGAATTCTTTATGGCTACACCTTC. Amino acids: CASGLKPGQGILYGYTF.

CDR3 DNA sequence: TGTGCCAGCAGCTTAGGGGGCAGGGAGCAGCAGTTCTTC. This codes for CASSLGGREQQFF. The chain has TRBV7-9 and TRBJ2-1; either TRBD1 or TRBD2 may supply D (5 bases each). The CDR3 extends over 13 amino acids. CDR1 is SEHNR and CDR2 is FQNEAQ in the germline V gene (reference sequence). V gave up 1 base and J gave up 11 bases, with 12 bases separating them.

The sample holds a few counts of this clone. The V call is TRBV5-4, the J call TRBJ1-2; 10 bases match TRBD1. Germline V gene sequence: CDR1 SGHNT, CDR2 YYREEE (reference sequence). V trimming: 4 bases; J trimming: 2 bases; junction bases outside the gene matches: 2. The CDR3 runs 14 residues. Written as DNA, the CDR3 is TGTGCCAGCAGCCGACAGGGGGCAAACTATGGCTACACCTTC. Amino acids: CASSRQGANYGYTF.

The V and J genes are TRBV5-5 and TRBJ1-5; D is perhaps TRBD1 (5 bases). From germline, CDR1 is SGHKS and CDR2 YYEKEE (reference sequence). V lost 5 bases to trimming and J lost 2 bases, with 20 bases between them. The CDR3 loop spans 17 amino acids. The CDR3 loop is CASSPLGERGRNQPQHF. CDR3 nucleotides: TGTGCCAGCAGTCCTTTGGGGGAGAGGGGCCGCAATCAGCCCCAGCATTTT.

V and J are TRBV4-3 and TRBJ2-1, with D unclear. Germline V lookup: CDR1 LGHNA, CDR2 YSLEER. The V end was cut by 4 bases, the J end by 10 bases, with 17 bases between. This CDR3 region has 14 residues. CDR3 protein: CASSPYTASTEQFF. CDR3 DNA: TGCGCCAGCAGCCCCTACACCGCGAGCACGGAGCAGTTCTTC.

The V gene is TRBV7-9, the J gene TRBJ1-2; 8 bases align to TRBD1. Trimming removed 1 base from V and 6 bases from J; junction bases left unmatched: 10. This CDR3 has 16 residues. Germline CDR1 is SEHNR and CDR2 is FQNEAQ (reference sequence). CDR3 DNA: TGTGCCAGCAGCTTAGACTACTTTGGACAGGGAGATGGCTACACCTTC. Translation: CASSLDYFGQGDGYTF.

This rearrangement joins TRBV28 to TRBJ1-4; TRBD1 matches at 8 bases. Looked up from germline, CDR1 is MDHEN and CDR2 is SYDVKM. V lost 2 bases to trimming and J lost 5 bases; unmatched junction nucleotides: 1. The CDR3 contains 14 residues. DNA for the CDR3: TGTGCCAGCAGTTTAAGGACAGGGAATGAAAAACTGTTTTTT. Encoded protein: CASSLRTGNEKLFF.

J is TRBJ1-1 and V is TRBV18; D is unclear. Germline V gives CDR1 KGHSH, CDR2 LQKENI. CDR3 length equals 14 residues. V lost 1 base and J lost 1, with 7 bases in between. CDR3 sequence reads: CASSPLESNTEAFF. The DNA for the CDR3 is TGTGCCAGCTCACCACTGGAGTCGAACACTGAAGCTTTCTTT.

This clone was recorded once. The V gene is TRBV9, the J gene TRBJ2-1; 7 bases are a match to TRBD1. V lost 4 bases to trimming and J lost 3 bases; unmatched junction nucleotides: 7. Germline assignment: CDR1 SGDLS and CDR2 YYNGEE. The CDR3 length is 15 residues. The CDR3: CASSLGQSGYNEQFF. The CDR3, as DNA: TGTGCCAGCAGCCTGGGACAGTCAGGCTACAATGAGCAGTTCTTC.

V usage is TRBV7-2 and J usage is TRBJ2-1, with D perhaps TRBD2 (6 bases). The CDR3 consists of 15 residues. From germline, CDR1 is SGHTA and CDR2 FQGNSA. The V end was cut by 3 bases, the J end by 1 base, with 10 bases between. CDR3 sequence (DNA): TGTGCCAGCAGCTTGGGAGGCATATCCTACAATGAGCAGTTCTTC. Translating gives CASSLGGISYNEQFF.

The chain joins TRBV5-1 to TRBJ1-1, with unresolved D. The CDR3 is made up of 14 amino acids. The germline CDR1 and CDR2 sequences are SGHRS and YFSETQ. V dropped 1 base and J dropped 0 bases, with 7 bases sitting between them. CDR3 protein: CASSLTPLNTEAFF. The CDR3 bases are TGCGCCAGCAGCTTGACACCGTTGAACACTGAAGCTTTCTTT.

The chain is built from TRBV7-9 and TRBJ2-1; 10 bases align to TRBD1. J lost 9 bases, V lost 4 bases, and 9 bases had no gene match. The CDR3 spans 15 residues. Germline V gene sequence: CDR1 SEHNR, CDR2 FQNEAQ (reference sequence). The CDR3 loop is CASSSRDRGGGEQFF. Written as DNA, the CDR3 is TGTGCCAGCAGCTCCAGGGACAGGGGCGGAGGTGAGCAGTTCTTC. Full variable domain (rest looked up from reference TRBV7-9 and TRBJ2-1): DTGVSQNPRHKITKRGQNVTFRCDPISEHNRLYWYRQTLGQGPEFLTYFQNEAQLEKSRLLSDRFSAERPKGSFSTLEIQRTEQGDSAMYLCASSSRDRGGGEQFFGPGTRLTVL.

V is TRBV27 and J is TRBJ2-5; 9 nucleotides agree with TRBD1. Trimming cost V 5 bases and J 5 bases; bases outside gene matches: 3. The CDR3 has 13 amino acids. CDR1 is MNHEY and CDR2 is SMNVEV in the germline V gene (reference sequence). The CDR3 region has the DNA TGTGCCAGCAGTCGACAGGGGGGGGAGACCCAGTACTTC. Translated, it gives CASSRQGGETQYF.

The J gene is TRBJ1-1, the V gene TRBV15; D possibly corresponds to TRBD1 (6 bases). The CDR3 extends over 15 amino acids. CDR1 is LNHNV, CDR2 YYDKDF, per germline (reference sequence). V lost 2 bases and J 6 bases, leaving 16 bases between the germline ends. CDR3 residues: CATSRPRLGGPEAFF. In DNA form, the CDR3 reads TGTGCCACCAGCAGACCCAGGCTGGGGGGGCCTGAAGCTTTCTTT.

The chain combines TRBV6-4 with TRBJ2-1, with 11 bases matching TRBD2. Per the germline V gene, CDR1 is MRHNA and CDR2 is SNTAGT. The CDR3 is 16 amino acids. The V segment lost 2 bases and the J segment 5 bases; nucleotides outside the gene matches: 5. The CDR3 is CASSDTRLAGNNEQFF. In nucleotides, the CDR3 is TGTGCCAGCAGTGACACAAGACTAGCGGGGAACAATGAGCAGTTCTTC.

The rearrangement links TRBV29-1 to TRBJ2-1; D is tentatively TRBD1 or TRBD2 (5 bases each). The ends were cut back, 4 bases at V and 0 bases at J, with 19 bases in the middle. Germline CDR1 is SQVTM and CDR2 is ANQGSEA. The CDR3 is 17 amino acids. The CDR3 loop is CSVVVHQVRGSYNEQFF. DNA for the CDR3: TGCAGCGTTGTAGTTCATCAGGTGAGGGGCTCCTACAATGAGCAGTTCTTC.

The chain uses TRBV28 and TRBJ2-7; 9 nucleotides line up with TRBD1. The junction had 7 bases not matched to a gene; V was cut back by 3 bases and J by 4 bases. The CDR3 has 15 residues. The V gene's germline CDR1 is MDHEN and CDR2 SYDVKM. The CDR3 spells CASSFLRDRAYEQYF. CDR3 coding DNA: TGTGCCAGCAGTTTTCTCAGGGACAGGGCATACGAGCAGTACTTC.

V and J are TRBV7-8 and TRBJ2-3; 13 bases are a match to TRBD2. V shed 5 bases and J 2 bases; nucleotides not matched to a gene: 4. CDR3 length: 16 amino acids. Germline values: CDR1 SGHVS, CDR2 FQNEAQ. The CDR3 loop reads CASSMGLAGNTDTQYF. The CDR3 nucleotides read TGTGCCAGCAGCATGGGACTAGCGGGAAACACAGATACGCAGTATTTT.

The J gene is TRBJ1-2, the V gene TRBV28; TRBD1 agrees at 12 bases. Germline trimming cut 4 bases from V and 2 bases from J; bases unmatched to any gene: 11. Germline CDR1 MDHEN, CDR2 SYDVKM. The CDR3 has 18 residues. The CDR3 spells CASSSPSGTGGANYGYTF. The CDR3 DNA is TGTGCCAGCAGTTCTCCCTCCGGGACAGGGGGCGCAAACTATGGCTACACCTTC.

This rearrangement joins TRBV5-8 to TRBJ1-1; D perhaps matches TRBD1 (5 bases). The length of the CDR3 is 15 residues. Trimming left V 1 base short and J 1 base short, with 11 bases between. Germline V CDR1 and CDR2: SGHTS, YDEGEE. As DNA, the CDR3 is TGTGCCAGCAGCTTGTTTGGCAGGGCGAACACTGAAGCTTTCTTT. It encodes CASSLFGRANTEAFF.

The rearrangement joins TRBV7-6 to TRBJ2-5; D perhaps matches TRBD2 (6 bases). CDR3 length equals 15 residues. V was shortened by 5 bases and J by 3 bases, with 16 bases between the two germline ends. Looked up from germline, CDR1 is SGHVS and CDR2 is FNYEAQ. The CDR3 here is CASSLIRRDEETQYF. In DNA form, the CDR3 reads TGTGCCAGCAGCCTGATCCGGAGGGACGAAGAGACCCAGTACTTC.

The chain carries TRBV19 and TRBJ1-5, with D hard to call. From germline, CDR1 is LNHDA and CDR2 SQIVND (reference sequence). The CDR3 covers 14 residues. Trimming shortened V by 5 bases and J by 6 bases, and 14 bases separated the two germline ends. CDR3 sequence: CASSEEGWSQPQHF. In nucleotides, the CDR3 is TGTGCCAGTAGTGAGGAGGGTTGGTCTCAGCCCCAGCATTTT.

V and J are TRBV28 and TRBJ1-1; D is uncertain. The CDR3 loop spans 14 amino acids. In germline, CDR1 is MDHEN, CDR2 SYDVKM. V dropped 2 bases and J dropped 5 bases, with 12 bases sitting between them. CDR3: CASSLGLATTEAFF. The CDR3 DNA reads TGTGCCAGCAGTTTAGGTCTAGCGACAACTGAAGCTTTCTTT.

V is TRBV7-3 and J is TRBJ2-2; maybe TRBD2 (7 bases). Germline-derived CDR1 and CDR2 are SGHTA and FQGTGA. The CDR3 loop spans 13 amino acids. V was shortened by 2 bases and J by 12 bases, with 13 bases between the two germline ends. The DNA of the CDR3 is TGTGCCAGCAGCTTAGGCGGGGGCGCGCAGCTGTTTTTT. As protein: CASSLGGGAQLFF.

This clone showed up just once. This chain joins TRBV7-3 and TRBJ2-3, with TRBD1 as a possible D gene (5 bases). Trimming pared 6 bases from V and 6 bases from J, leaving 13 bases between. This CDR3 region has 13 residues. The V gene's germline CDR1 is SGHTA and CDR2 FQGTGA. In DNA, the CDR3 is TGTGCCAGCAGGGCCCAACCAGGGGATACGCAGTATTTT. Amino acids: CASRAQPGDTQYF.